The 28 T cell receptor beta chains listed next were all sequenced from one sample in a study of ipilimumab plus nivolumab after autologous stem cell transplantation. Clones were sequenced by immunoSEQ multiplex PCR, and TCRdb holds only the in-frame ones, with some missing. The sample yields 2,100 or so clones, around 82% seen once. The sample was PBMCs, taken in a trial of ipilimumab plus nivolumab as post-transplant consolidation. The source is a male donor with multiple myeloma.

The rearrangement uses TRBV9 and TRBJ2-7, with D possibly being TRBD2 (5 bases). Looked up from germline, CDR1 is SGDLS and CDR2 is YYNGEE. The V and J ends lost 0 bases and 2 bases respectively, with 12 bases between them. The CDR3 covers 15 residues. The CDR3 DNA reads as TGTGCCAGCAGCGTAGGGCCCGGGATTACCTACGAGCAGTACTTC. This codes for CASSVGPGITYEQYF.

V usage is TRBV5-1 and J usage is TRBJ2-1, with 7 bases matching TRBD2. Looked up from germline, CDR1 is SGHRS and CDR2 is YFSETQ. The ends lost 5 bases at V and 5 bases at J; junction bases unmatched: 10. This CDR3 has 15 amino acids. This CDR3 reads CASREGGGSHNEQFF. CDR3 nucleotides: TGCGCCAGCAGGGAGGGTGGCGGGAGTCACAATGAGCAGTTCTTC. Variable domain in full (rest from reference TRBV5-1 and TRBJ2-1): KAGVTQTPRYLIKTRGQQVTLSCSPISGHRSVSWYQQTPGQGLQFLFEYFSETQRNKGNFPGRFSGRQFSNSRSEMNVSTLELGDSALYLCASREGGGSHNEQFFGPGTRLTVL.

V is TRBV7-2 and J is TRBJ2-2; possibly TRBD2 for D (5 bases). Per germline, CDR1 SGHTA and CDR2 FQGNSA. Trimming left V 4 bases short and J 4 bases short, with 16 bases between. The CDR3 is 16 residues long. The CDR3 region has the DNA TGTGCCAGCAGCTCCCTGCGTACTAGAGCCACCGGGGAGCTGTTTTTT. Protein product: CASSSLRTRATGELFF.

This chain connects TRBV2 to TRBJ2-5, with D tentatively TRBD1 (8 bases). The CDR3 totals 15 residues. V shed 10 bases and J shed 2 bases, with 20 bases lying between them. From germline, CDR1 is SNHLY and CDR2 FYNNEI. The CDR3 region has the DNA TGTGCCACCCGAGGACAGGGAGGGGGGCAAGAGACCCAGTACTTC. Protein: CATRGQGGGQETQYF.

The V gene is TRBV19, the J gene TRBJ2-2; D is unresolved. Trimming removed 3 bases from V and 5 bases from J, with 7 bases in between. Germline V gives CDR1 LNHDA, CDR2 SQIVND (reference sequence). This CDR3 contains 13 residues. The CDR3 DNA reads TGTGCCAGTAGTATCCCCGCGACCGGGGAGCTGTTTTTT. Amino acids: CASSIPATGELFF.

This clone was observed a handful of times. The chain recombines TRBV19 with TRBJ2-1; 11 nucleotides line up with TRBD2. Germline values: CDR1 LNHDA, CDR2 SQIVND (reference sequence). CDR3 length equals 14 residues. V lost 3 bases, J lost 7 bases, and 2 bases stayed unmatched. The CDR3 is CASSISGRANEQFF. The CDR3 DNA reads TGTGCCAGTAGTATTAGCGGGAGGGCAAATGAGCAGTTCTTC.

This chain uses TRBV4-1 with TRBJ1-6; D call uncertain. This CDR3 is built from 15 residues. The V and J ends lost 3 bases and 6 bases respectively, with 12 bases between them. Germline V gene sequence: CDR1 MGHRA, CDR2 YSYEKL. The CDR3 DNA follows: TGCGCCAGCAGCCAGTCCGGGTCCATTAATTCACCCCTCCACTTT. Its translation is CASSQSGSINSPLHF.

The CDR3 here is CASSQEHSEASFGYTF. For the CDR3, the DNA is TGCGCCAGCAGCCAAGAACATAGTGAGGCGAGTTTTGGCTACACCTTC. The chain recombines TRBV5-2 with TRBJ1-2. TRBV5-2 is designated a pseudogene. CDR3 length: 16 residues.

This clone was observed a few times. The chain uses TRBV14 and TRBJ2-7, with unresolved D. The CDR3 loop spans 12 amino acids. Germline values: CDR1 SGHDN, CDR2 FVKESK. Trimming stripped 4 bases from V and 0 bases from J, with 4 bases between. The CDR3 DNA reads TGTGCCAGCAGCCCGAGCTCCTACGAGCAGTACTTC. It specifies CASSPSSYEQYF.

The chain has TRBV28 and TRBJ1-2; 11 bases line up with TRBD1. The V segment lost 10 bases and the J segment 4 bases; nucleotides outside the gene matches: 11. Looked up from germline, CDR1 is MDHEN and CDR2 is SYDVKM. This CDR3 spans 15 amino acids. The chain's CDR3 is CAIDNGQGAGYGYTF. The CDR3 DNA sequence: TGTGCCATCGACAATGGACAGGGGGCAGGCTATGGCTACACCTTC.

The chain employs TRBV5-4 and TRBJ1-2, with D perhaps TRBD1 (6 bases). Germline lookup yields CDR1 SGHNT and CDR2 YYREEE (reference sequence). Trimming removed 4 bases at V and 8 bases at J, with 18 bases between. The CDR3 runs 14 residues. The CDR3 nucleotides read TGTGCCAGCAGCACTGACAGGATGGTGCAAGGCTACACCTTC. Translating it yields CASSTDRMVQGYTF.

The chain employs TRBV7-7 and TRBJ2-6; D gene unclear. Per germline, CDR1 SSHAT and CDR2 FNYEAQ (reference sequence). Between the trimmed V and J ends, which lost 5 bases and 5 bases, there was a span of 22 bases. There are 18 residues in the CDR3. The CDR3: CASSPADKSQSRANVLTF. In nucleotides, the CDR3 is TGTGCCAGCAGCCCGGCAGATAAGTCACAAAGTCGGGCCAACGTCCTGACTTTC.

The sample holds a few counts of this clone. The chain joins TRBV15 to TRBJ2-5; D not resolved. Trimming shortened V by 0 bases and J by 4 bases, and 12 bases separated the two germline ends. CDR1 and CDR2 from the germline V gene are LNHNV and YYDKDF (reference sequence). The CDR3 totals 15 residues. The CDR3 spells CATSRDRAGRETQYF. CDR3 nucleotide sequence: TGTGCCACCAGCAGAGATCGGGCAGGACGAGAGACCCAGTACTTC.

CDR3 sequence (DNA): TGCGCCAGCAGCACCAGGACAGGGTCGGCCTACGAGCAGTACTTC. Protein: CASSTRTGSAYEQYF. The chain carries TRBV4-3 and TRBJ2-7, with 8 bases fitting TRBD1. CDR1 and CDR2 (germline): LGHNA, YSLEER. The CDR3 is 15 amino acids. V was clipped by 5 bases and J by 2 bases; unmatched bases: 8.

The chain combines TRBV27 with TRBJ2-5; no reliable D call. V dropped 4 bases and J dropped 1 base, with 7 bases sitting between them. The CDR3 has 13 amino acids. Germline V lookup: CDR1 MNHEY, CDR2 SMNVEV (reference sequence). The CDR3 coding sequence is TGTGCCAGCAGTTACCGGGCCCAAGAGACCCAGTACTTC. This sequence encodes CASSYRAQETQYF.

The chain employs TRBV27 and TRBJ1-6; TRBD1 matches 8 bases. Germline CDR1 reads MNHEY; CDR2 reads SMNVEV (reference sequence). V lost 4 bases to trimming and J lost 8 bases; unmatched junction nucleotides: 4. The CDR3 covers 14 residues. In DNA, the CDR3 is TGTGCCAGCAGTTGGACAGGGACAGATTCACCCCTCCACTTT. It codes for CASSWTGTDSPLHF.

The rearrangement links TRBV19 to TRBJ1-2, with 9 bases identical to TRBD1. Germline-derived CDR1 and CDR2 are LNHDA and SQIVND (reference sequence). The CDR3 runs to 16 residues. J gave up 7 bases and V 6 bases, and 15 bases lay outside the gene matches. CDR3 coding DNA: TGTGCCAGTAGACCCCCCGGGACAGGGACTTTGGGTGGCTACACCTTC. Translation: CASRPPGTGTLGGYTF. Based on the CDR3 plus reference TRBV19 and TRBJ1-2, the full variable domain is DGGITQSPKYLFRKEGQNVTLSCEQNLNHDAMYWYRQDPGQGLRLIYYSQIVNDFQKGDIAEGYSVSREKKESFPLTVTSAQKNPTAFYLCASRPPGTGTLGGYTFGSGTRLTVV.

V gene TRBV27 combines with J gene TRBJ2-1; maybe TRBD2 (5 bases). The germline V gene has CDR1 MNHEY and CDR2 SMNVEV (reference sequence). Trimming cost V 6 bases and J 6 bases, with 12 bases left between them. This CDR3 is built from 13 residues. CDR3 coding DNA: TGTGCCAGCAGAAGGGCAAGCGGCAATGAGCAGTTCTTC. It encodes CASRRASGNEQFF.

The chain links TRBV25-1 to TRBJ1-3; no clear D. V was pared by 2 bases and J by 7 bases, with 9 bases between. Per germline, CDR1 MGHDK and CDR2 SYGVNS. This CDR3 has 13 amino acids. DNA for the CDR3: TGTGCCAGCAGTGAACCCGCGGAGAACACCATATATTTT. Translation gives CASSEPAENTIYF.

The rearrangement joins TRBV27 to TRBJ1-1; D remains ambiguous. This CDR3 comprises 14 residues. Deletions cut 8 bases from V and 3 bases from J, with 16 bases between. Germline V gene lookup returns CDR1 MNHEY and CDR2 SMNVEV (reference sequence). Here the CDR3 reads CASRSEVGYTEAFF. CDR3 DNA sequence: TGTGCCAGCCGTTCGGAGGTCGGATACACTGAAGCTTTCTTT.

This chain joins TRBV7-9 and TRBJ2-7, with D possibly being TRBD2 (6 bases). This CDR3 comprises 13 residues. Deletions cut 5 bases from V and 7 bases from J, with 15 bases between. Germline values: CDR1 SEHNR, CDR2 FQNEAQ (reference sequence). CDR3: CASSSRDSPEQYF. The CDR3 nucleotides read TGTGCCAGCAGCAGCCGGGACTCCCCGGAGCAGTACTTC.

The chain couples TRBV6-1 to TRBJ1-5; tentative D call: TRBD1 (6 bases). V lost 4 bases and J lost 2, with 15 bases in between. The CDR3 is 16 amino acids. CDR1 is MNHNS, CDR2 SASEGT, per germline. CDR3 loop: CASSGWNAGGNQPQHF. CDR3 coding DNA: TGTGCCAGCAGTGGGTGGAATGCAGGGGGCAATCAGCCCCAGCATTTT.

The DNA for the CDR3 is TGTGCCAGCGTGAATCTCTTACCAGGAAAGACCTATGGCTACACCTTC. Translated: CASVNLLPGKTYGYTF. The chain recombines TRBV5-5 with TRBJ1-2; D is ambiguous. CDR3 length equals 16 residues. Germline V gene sequence: CDR1 SGHKS, CDR2 YYEKEE (reference sequence). Trimming took 7 bases from V and 4 from J, leaving 23 bases between them. Drawing the rest from reference TRBV5-5 and TRBJ1-2, the complete variable domain is DAGVTQSPTHLIKTRGQQVTLRCSPISGHKSVSWYQQVLGQGPQFIFQYYEKEERGRGNFPDRFSARQFPNYSSELNVNALLLGDSALYLCASVNLLPGKTYGYTFGSGTRLTVV.

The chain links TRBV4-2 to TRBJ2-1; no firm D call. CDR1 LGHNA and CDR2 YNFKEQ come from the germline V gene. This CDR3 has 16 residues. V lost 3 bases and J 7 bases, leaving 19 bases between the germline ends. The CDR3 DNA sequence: TGTGCCAGCAGCCATCCAGATACGGCCGGCGGTAATGAGCAGTTCTTC. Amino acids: CASSHPDTAGGNEQFF.

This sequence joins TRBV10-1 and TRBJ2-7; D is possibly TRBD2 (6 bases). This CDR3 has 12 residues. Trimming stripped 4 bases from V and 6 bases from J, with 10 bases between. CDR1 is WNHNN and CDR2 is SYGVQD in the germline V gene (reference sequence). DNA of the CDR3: TGCGCCAGCAGTGGGACTACAGGCGAGCAGTACTTC. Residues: CASSGTTGEQYF.

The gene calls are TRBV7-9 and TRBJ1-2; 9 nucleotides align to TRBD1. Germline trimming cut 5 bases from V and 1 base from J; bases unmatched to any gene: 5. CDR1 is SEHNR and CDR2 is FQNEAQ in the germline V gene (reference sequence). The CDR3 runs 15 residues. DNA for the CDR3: TGTGCCAGCAGCCTCCGGGACAGGGTTAACTATGGCTACACCTTC. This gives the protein CASSLRDRVNYGYTF.

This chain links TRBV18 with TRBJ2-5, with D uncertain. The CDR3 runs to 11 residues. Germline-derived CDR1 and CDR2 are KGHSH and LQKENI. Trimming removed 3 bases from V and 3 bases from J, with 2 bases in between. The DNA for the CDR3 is TGTGCCAGCTCACCCAAAGAGACCCAGTACTTC. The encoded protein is CASSPKETQYF.

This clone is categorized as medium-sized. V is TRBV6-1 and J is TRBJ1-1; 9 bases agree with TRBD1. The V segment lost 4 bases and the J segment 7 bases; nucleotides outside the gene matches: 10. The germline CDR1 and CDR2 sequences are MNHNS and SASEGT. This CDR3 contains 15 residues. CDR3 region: CASSAREQGAGEAFF. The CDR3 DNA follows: TGTGCCAGCAGTGCTAGAGAACAGGGGGCTGGTGAAGCTTTCTTT.